The 24 T cell receptor beta chains listed next were all sequenced from one sample in a study of blood T cells in healthy people across ages. PCR was performed a second time for about 7 to 11 cycles using a sample-barcoded 5' primer and a J-beta primer mix. Via MiXCR, TCRdb re-called the 5' RACE reads, giving one row per CDR3 protein. The repertoire holds 600,000 or so distinct CDR3 sequences, with 20% to 25% as singletons. The sequenced sample was blood. Every receptor here comes from a man in his 70s in good health.

This clonotype was counted a few times. The junction differs from germline at one of its ends, possibly a read error. This chain uses TRBV6-1 with TRBJ2-1, with D unresolved. The length of the CDR3 is 14 residues. Germline CDR1 and CDR2: MNHNS and SASEGT. The CDR3 reads CASSEDYSYNEQFF. Written as DNA, the CDR3 is TGTGCCAGCAGTGAGGATTACTCCTACAATGAACAGTTCTTC.

The chain has TRBV6-1 and TRBJ2-5; 9 nucleotides line up with TRBD1. TRBJ2-7 matches the DNA end more closely, so the J call is doubtful. Germline CDR1 MNHNS, CDR2 SASEGT. CDR3 length: 15 residues. CDR3 bases: TGTGCCAGCAGTGAGAGACAGGGGGGTCCCTACGAGCAGTACTTC. This codes for CASSERQGGPYEQYF.

In this sample, this clonotype turned up many times. The V gene is TRBV20-1, the J gene TRBJ2-2; tentatively, D is TRBD2 (5 bases). The CDR3 contains 16 residues. V lost 1 base to trimming and J lost 3 bases, with 15 bases between them. Looked up from germline, CDR1 is DFQATT and CDR2 is SNEGSKA (reference sequence). The CDR3: CSARVRGRVDTGELFF. CDR3 in DNA: TGCAGTGCTAGAGTACGAGGGAGAGTGGACACCGGGGAGCTGTTTTTT.

The chain has TRBV10-3 and TRBJ1-5; 8 nucleotides line up with TRBD1. The germline CDR1 and CDR2 sequences are ENHRY and SYGVKD. J lost 5 bases, V lost 2 bases, and 5 bases had no gene match. This CDR3 is built from 15 residues. The CDR3 region is CAISEDRGRDQPQHF. In DNA, the CDR3 is TGTGCCATCAGTGAGGACAGGGGAAGGGATCAGCCCCAGCATTTT.

Regarding this clonotype: A much larger clone is a single base away; this may be a read error. The V call is TRBV28, the J call TRBJ2-5; TRBD2 matches at 11 bases. CDR3 length equals 17 residues. After removal of 6 bases from V and 11 bases from J, the junction contained 20 bases not matched to a gene. Germline values: CDR1 MDHEN, CDR2 SYDVKM. This CDR3 is CASRPIAGGISSAKQYF. CDR3 DNA: TGTGCCAGCAGACCGATAGCGGGAGGGATAAGTTCCGCCAAGCAGTACTTC.

The genes are TRBV6-1 and TRBJ2-1; D call uncertain. Between the trimmed V and J ends, which lost 2 bases and 2 bases, there was a span of 10 bases. CDR1 and CDR2 from the germline V gene are MNHNS and SASEGT. CDR3 length: 15 amino acids. CDR3 region: CASSEIHYTYNEQFF. CDR3 nucleotides: TGTGCCAGCAGTGAAATTCACTATACCTACAATGAGCAGTTCTTC.

This clonotype has only a few counts. The V gene is TRBV10-2, the J gene TRBJ2-5; 9 positions match TRBD2. The junction had 9 bases not matched to a gene; V was cut back by 2 bases and J by 5 bases. Germline loops: CDR1 WSHSY, CDR2 SAAADI. There are 16 residues in the CDR3. CDR3: CASSEPTSGWVETQYF. In DNA form, the CDR3 reads TGCGCCAGCAGTGAGCCTACTAGCGGGTGGGTGGAGACCCAGTACTTC.

In this sample, this clonotype turned up a few times. The chain combines TRBV5-1 with TRBJ2-1; D tentatively reads TRBD1 or TRBD2 (5 bases each). V was pared by 0 bases and J by 5 bases, with 12 bases between. The CDR3 covers 15 residues. Germline V gene data show CDR1 as SGHRS and CDR2 as YFSETQ. CDR3 in DNA: TGCGCCAGCAGCTTGGCCCTTCAGGGACACAATGAGCAGTTCTTC. Residues: CASSLALQGHNEQFF.

This rearrangement joins TRBV20-1 to TRBJ1-2; 9 bases are a match to TRBD1. CDR1 is DFQATT and CDR2 is SNEGSKA in the germline V gene (reference sequence). The CDR3 loop spans 17 amino acids. Trimming at V came to 6 bases and at J to 0 bases, leaving 14 bases not matched to a gene. The CDR3 is CSANPRGQGGPNYGYTF. CDR3 DNA sequence: TGCAGTGCCAATCCGCGGGGACAGGGTGGACCTAACTATGGCTACACCTTC.

The rearrangement joins TRBV7-2 to TRBJ2-5, with TRBD2 matching 8 bases. The CDR3 runs 15 residues. V shed 5 bases, J shed 3 bases, and the junction held 8 bases outside the gene matches. Germline V lookup: CDR1 SGHTA, CDR2 FQGNSA. CDR3 region: CASSPPGGRKETQYF. The DNA of the CDR3 is TGTGCCAGCAGCCCACCGGGAGGGAGGAAAGAGACCCAGTACTTC.

The chain joins TRBV3-1 to TRBJ2-1; tentative D call: TRBD2 (5 bases). CDR1 is LGHDT and CDR2 is YNNKEL in the germline V gene (reference sequence). Deletions cut 5 bases from V and 7 bases from J, with 12 bases between. The CDR3 extends over 13 amino acids. In DNA form, the CDR3 reads TGTGCCAGCAGCTTTTCTCTAGCAAATGAGCAGTTCTTC. This gives the protein CASSFSLANEQFF.

The chain carries TRBV9 and TRBJ2-1; maybe TRBD2 (6 bases). There are 14 residues in the CDR3. Germline V gene data show CDR1 as SGDLS and CDR2 as YYNGEE. Trimming pared 0 bases from V and 5 bases from J, leaving 9 bases between. The CDR3 spells CASSVVGLDNEQFF. The CDR3 DNA is TGTGCCAGCAGCGTAGTGGGACTGGACAATGAGCAGTTCTTC.

A few counts support this clonotype. The junction does not match germline at one end; this may be a read error. V and J are TRBV20-1 and TRBJ2-5; D is possibly TRBD2 (5 bases). The CDR3 totals 8 residues. From germline, CDR1 is DFQATT and CDR2 SNEGSKA (reference sequence). The CDR3, as DNA: TGCAGTGCTAGCCCCCTAGCTTTC. Its protein product is CSASPLAF.

The chain couples TRBV11-3 to TRBJ2-5; D is possibly TRBD2 (5 bases). Per the germline V gene, CDR1 is SGHNT and CDR2 is YENEEA. Trimming removed 0 bases at V and 3 bases at J, with 8 bases between. The CDR3 extends over 14 amino acids. CDR3 sequence reads: CASSLEGAEETQYF. In DNA, the CDR3 is TGTGCCAGCAGCTTAGAGGGAGCGGAAGAGACCCAGTACTTC. Supplemented by reference TRBV11-3 and TRBJ2-5, the full variable domain reads EAGVVQSPRYKIIEKKQPVAFWCNPISGHNTLYWYLQNLGQGPELLIRYENEEAVDDSQLPKDRFSAERLKGVDSTLKIQPAELGDSAVYLCASSLEGAEETQYFGPGTRLLVL.

The chain has TRBV6-6 and TRBJ1-1; D is uncertain. The V gene's germline CDR1 is MNHNY and CDR2 SVGAGI (reference sequence). V lost 2 bases to trimming and J lost 4 bases, with 5 bases between them. This CDR3 spans 12 amino acids. CDR3 in amino acids: CASSYHATEAFF. CDR3 coding DNA: TGTGCCAGCAGTTACCACGCCACTGAAGCTTTCTTT.

This clonotype has at least ten counts. V gene TRBV5-1 combines with J gene TRBJ2-1, with D unclear. The ends were cut back, 4 bases at V and 1 base at J, with 9 bases in the middle. Germline assignment: CDR1 SGHRS and CDR2 YFSETQ. The CDR3 has 14 residues. CDR3 nucleotides: TGCGCCAGCAGCGAAACTATATCCTACAATGAGCAGTTCTTC. Protein: CASSETISYNEQFF.

This clonotype was recorded a few times. V and J are TRBV27 and TRBJ2-2, with 7 bases identical to TRBD2. V lost 6 bases and J lost 0; bases outside the gene matches: 7. The CDR3 length is 16 residues. The germline V gene encodes CDR1 MNHEY and CDR2 SMNVEV (reference sequence). CDR3 protein: CASRHTSASNTGELFF. For the CDR3, the DNA is TGTGCCAGCAGACACACTAGCGCATCGAACACCGGGGAGCTGTTTTTT.

In this sample, this clonotype turned up a few times. V usage is TRBV9 and J usage is TRBJ2-1, with TRBD2 matching 9 bases. CDR3 length equals 17 residues. Unmatched junction bases numbered 10, after V lost 0 bases and J lost 6 bases. Germline CDR1 and CDR2: SGDLS and YYNGEE. CDR3 bases: TGTGCCAGCAGCGTAGGAATCCGGGCTAGCGGGACCAATGAGCAGTTCTTC. Its protein is CASSVGIRASGTNEQFF.

The rearrangement uses TRBV19 and TRBJ2-1, with D unresolved. The V end was cut by 5 bases, the J end by 1 base, with 9 bases between. Germline V gives CDR1 LNHDA, CDR2 SQIVND (reference sequence). This CDR3 contains 14 residues. The CDR3 spells CASSAPPSYNEQFF. For the CDR3, the DNA is TGTGCCAGTAGTGCCCCTCCGTCCTACAATGAGCAGTTCTTC. Drawing the rest from reference TRBV19 and TRBJ2-1, the complete variable domain is DGGITQSPKYLFRKEGQNVTLSCEQNLNHDAMYWYRQDPGQGLRLIYYSQIVNDFQKGDIAEGYSVSREKKESFPLTVTSAQKNPTAFYLCASSAPPSYNEQFFGPGTRLTVL.

In its sample, this clonotype was seen many times. The V and J genes are TRBV2 and TRBJ2-7, with 8 nucleotides matching TRBD1. This CDR3 is 14 amino acids long. Per the germline V gene, CDR1 is SNHLY and CDR2 is FYNNEI. Unmatched junction bases numbered 9, after V lost 6 bases and J lost 5 bases. The DNA of the CDR3 is TGTGCCAGCAGCAGGGACAGGACAGAGGACGAGCAGTACTTC. Protein sequence: CASSRDRTEDEQYF.

This clonotype was observed at least ten times. The rearrangement joins TRBV5-1 to TRBJ2-7; no clear D. Trimming removed 0 bases from V and 6 bases from J, with 4 bases in between. CDR3 size: 11 residues. Germline CDR1 SGHRS, CDR2 YFSETQ. CDR3: CASSLEFEQYF. DNA of the CDR3: TGCGCCAGCAGCTTGGAATTCGAGCAGTACTTC.

This clonotype was seen a single time. This chain links TRBV4-1 with TRBJ2-1; D possibly corresponds to TRBD1 (5 bases). Germline V gene lookup returns CDR1 MGHRA and CDR2 YSYEKL. Deletions cut 3 bases from V and 8 bases from J, with 14 bases between. CDR3 size: 14 residues. CDR3 sequence (DNA): TGCGCCAGCAGCCACCAACAGTCAGGGCATGAGCAGTTCTTC. Protein product: CASSHQQSGHEQFF.

This clonotype was recorded a few times. The gene calls are TRBV7-2 and TRBJ2-1; 11 bases fit TRBD2. V dropped 0 bases and J dropped 8; count of bases not matched to a gene: 9. This CDR3 region has 17 residues. The germline V gene encodes CDR1 SGHTA and CDR2 FQGNSA. CDR3 residues: CASSLAPSGRISDEQFF. The DNA of the CDR3 is TGTGCCAGCAGCTTAGCCCCTAGCGGGAGGATATCTGATGAGCAGTTCTTC.

In this sample, this clonotype turned up a few times. The chain employs TRBV29-1 and TRBJ2-1; tentatively, D is TRBD1 (5 bases). The germline V gene has CDR1 SQVTM and CDR2 ANQGSEA. The CDR3 is made up of 13 amino acids. Trimming shortened V by 1 base and J by 4 bases, and 8 bases separated the two germline ends. CDR3 sequence: CSVEGTPYNEQFF. CDR3 DNA: TGCAGCGTTGAAGGGACACCTTACAATGAGCAGTTCTTC.